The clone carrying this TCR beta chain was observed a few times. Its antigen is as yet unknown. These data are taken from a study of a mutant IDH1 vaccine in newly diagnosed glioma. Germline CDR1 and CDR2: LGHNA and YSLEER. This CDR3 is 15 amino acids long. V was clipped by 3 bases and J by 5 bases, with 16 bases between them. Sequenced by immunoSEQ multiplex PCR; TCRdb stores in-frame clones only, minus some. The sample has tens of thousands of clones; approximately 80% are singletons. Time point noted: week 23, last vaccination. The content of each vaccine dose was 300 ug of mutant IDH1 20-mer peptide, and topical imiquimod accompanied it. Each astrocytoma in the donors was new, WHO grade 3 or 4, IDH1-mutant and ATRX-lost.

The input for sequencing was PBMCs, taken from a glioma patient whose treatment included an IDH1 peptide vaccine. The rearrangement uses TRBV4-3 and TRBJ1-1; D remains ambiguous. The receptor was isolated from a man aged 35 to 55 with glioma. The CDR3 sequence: CASSQNWGVGTEAFF. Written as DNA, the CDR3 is TGCGCCAGCAGCCAGAATTGGGGAGTTGGTACTGAAGCTTTCTTT.